This is a list of T cell receptor beta chains from one sample in a study of cytomegalovirus exposure and HLA in healthy donors. TCRdb keeps only in-frame clones here, not all; method: immunoSEQ multiplex PCR. The sample shows approximately 160,000 clones, nearly 90% of them seen only once. Sequencing was performed on PBMCs. These receptors originate from a man between 18 and 29 years old in good health and CMV-seropositive. Each CDR3 is given with its conserved first and last residue. The D gene is left open where the match is weak. Size tells how often a clone was seen (once, few, many) or the class of an expanded clone, and some rows leave it out.

CDR3nt | CDR3aa | d_gene | v_gene | abundance | j_gene
TGTGCCAGCAGCGAGCCAGGGGGGCCGAACTCTGGGGCCAACGTCCTGACTTTC | CASSEPGGPNSGANVLTF | NA | TRBV28 | NA | TRBJ2-6
TGCAGCGTAATACAGGCCTACGAGCAGTACTTC | CSVIQAYEQYF | NA | TRBV29-1 | NA | TRBJ2-7
TGTGCCTGGAGTCCCCTAGCGGGAGGGTACAATGAGCAGTTCTTC | CAWSPLAGGYNEQFF | TRBD2 | TRBV30 | NA | TRBJ2-1
TGTGCCAGCAGTGCGGGCGGGAGGTCCTACAATGAGCAGTTCTTC | CASSAGGRSYNEQFF | TRBD2 | TRBV6-6 | NA | TRBJ2-1
TGTGCCATCAGCGGACTAGCGGGAGGCTACGAGCAGTACTTC | CAISGLAGGYEQYF | TRBD2 | TRBV10-3 | NA | TRBJ2-7
TGCAGCGTTGAAGATGTAGCGGGAGATGAGCAGTTCTTC | CSVEDVAGDEQFF | TRBD2 | TRBV29-1 | NA | TRBJ2-1
TGTGCCAGCAGCCCAAGGACAGGGAGGAATGAGCAGTTCTTC | CASSPRTGRNEQFF | TRBD1 | TRBV5-4 | once | TRBJ2-1
TGCAGTGCACTTTCCTACGAGCAGTACTTC | CSALSYEQYF | NA | TRBV20-1 | NA | TRBJ2-7
TGTGCCAGCAGAAAGGGGAATTCGGGGGCCAACGTCCTGACTTTC | CASRKGNSGANVLTF | NA | TRBV6-5 | NA | TRBJ2-6
TGTGCCAGCAAATTCGTACAGGGTCCTGGAAACACCATATATTTT | CASKFVQGPGNTIYF | NA | TRBV2 | NA | TRBJ1-3
TGTGCCAGCAGCCTCCTGAGTACGTCTGGGGCCAACGTCCTGACTTTC | CASSLLSTSGANVLTF | NA | TRBV11-2 | NA | TRBJ2-6
TGCGCCAGCAGCCCAGGAGTTGGACAGGGAATACGTTCGGACTATGGCTACACCTTC | CASSPGVGQGIRSDYGYTF | TRBD1 | TRBV4-1 | NA | TRBJ1-2
TGTGCCAGCGGGGACAGGGTGGGCAATGAGCAGTTCTTC | CASGDRVGNEQFF | TRBD1 | TRBV6-1 | NA | TRBJ2-1
TGTGCCAGCAGCTTTGCGGGACTCGACAATGAGCAGTTCTTC | CASSFAGLDNEQFF | NA | TRBV7-2 | NA | TRBJ2-1
TGTGCCACCAGCAGAGATCTCCCCCCTCAGACAGGAATCTGGATCGAGCAGTACTTC | CATSRDLPPQTGIWIEQYF | NA | TRBV15 | NA | TRBJ2-7
TGTGCCAGCAGTACGAGCAGGGGGTTAAATGAGCAGTTCTTC | CASSTSRGLNEQFF | TRBD1 | TRBV25-1 | NA | TRBJ2-1
TGTGCCAGCAGCTCTACCCTTGGGGCCGGGCCCTACGAGCAGTACTTC | CASSSTLGAGPYEQYF | NA | TRBV11-2 | NA | TRBJ2-7
TGTGCCAGCGCGGGACAGGGGGCGCGAGAGCAGTACTTC | CASAGQGAREQYF | TRBD1 | TRBV2 | NA | TRBJ2-7
TGTGCCAGCAGGATAGAGCAAACAGGGAACACTGAAGCTTTCTTT | CASRIEQTGNTEAFF | NA | TRBV2 | NA | TRBJ1-1
TGTGCCAGCACCCCGACTAGCGGACGACAAGAGACCCAGTACTTC | CASTPTSGRQETQYF | TRBD2 | TRBV7-9 | NA | TRBJ2-5
TGTGCCAGCAGCGCGCGTACTAGCGGACACTCCTACGAGCAGTACTTC | CASSARTSGHSYEQYF | TRBD2 | TRBV2 | NA | TRBJ2-7
TGTGCTAGTGGTCCCCAAGGGGCCCAGAACACCGGGGAGCTGTTTTTT | CASGPQGAQNTGELFF | NA | TRBV12-5 | NA | TRBJ2-2
TGTGCCAGCAGTTCCCACTTGGGGACAGGGACCTACGAGCAGTACTTC | CASSSHLGTGTYEQYF | TRBD1 | TRBV28 | NA | TRBJ2-7
TGTGCCAGCTCGTACTCCTACGAGCAGTACTTC | CASSYSYEQYF | NA | TRBV18 | NA | TRBJ2-7
TGTGCCAGCAGTTTACTTGCTAGCGATGAGCAGTTCTTC | CASSLLASDEQFF | NA | TRBV27 | NA | TRBJ2-1
TGTGCCAGCAGCCCAACCCCGGGGAATGGCTACACCTTC | CASSPTPGNGYTF | NA | TRBV28 | NA | TRBJ1-2
TGCGCCAGCAGCCCCTTGGGGCCCGACAACGGCTACACCTTC | CASSPLGPDNGYTF | NA | TRBV4-1 | NA | TRBJ1-2
TGTGCCAGCAGTGGGCAGGGTCAGCCCCAGCATTTT | CASSGQGQPQHF | NA | TRBV6-6 | NA | TRBJ1-5
TGTGCCAGTTCACCCATACTAGCGGGATCTTCCTACGAGCAGTACTTC | CASSPILAGSSYEQYF | TRBD2 | TRBV19 | NA | TRBJ2-7
TGCGCCAGCAGCTCCGGGGCGGGGGACTGGGAGCAGTACTTC | CASSSGAGDWEQYF | TRBD2 | TRBV5-1 | NA | TRBJ2-7
TGTGCCATCAGTGAGTTTGGCGGGAGTGCTTACGAGCAGTACTTC | CAISEFGGSAYEQYF | TRBD2 | TRBV10-3 | once | TRBJ2-7
TGTGCCAGCAGCCCGTATGTGACTAGCTTGGGCAATGAGCAGTTCTTC | CASSPYVTSLGNEQFF | TRBD2 | TRBV7-9 | NA | TRBJ2-1
TGTGCCAGCAGCTTGGGACTAGCGGGCGCAAATCCCGCAGATACGCAGTATTTT | CASSLGLAGANPADTQYF | TRBD2 | TRBV7-3 | NA | TRBJ2-3
TGTGCCATCAGTGAGAGCGGGCCGGGAGGGACTAATGAGCAGTTCTTC | CAISESGPGGTNEQFF | TRBD2 | TRBV10-3 | NA | TRBJ2-1
TGTGCCAGCAGGGTAGGACTAGCGGACTCCTACGAGCAGTACTTC | CASRVGLADSYEQYF | TRBD2 | TRBV6-5 | NA | TRBJ2-7
TGTGCCAGCAGCACCGACTCCAATGAGCAGTTCTTC | CASSTDSNEQFF | NA | TRBV5-4 | few | TRBJ2-1
TGTGCCACCAGCAGAGCGGTAGATATTAACTATGGCTACACCTTC | CATSRAVDINYGYTF | NA | TRBV15 | NA | TRBJ1-2
TGTGCCAGCAGTGAATTTGAGAGGAACTACAATGAGCAGTTCTTC | CASSEFERNYNEQFF | NA | TRBV6-1 | NA | TRBJ2-1
TGTGCCAGTAGTAAAACAGGGGAGACCACTGAAGCTTTCTTT | CASSKTGETTEAFF | TRBD1 | TRBV19 | NA | TRBJ1-1
NA | CASSFGQGANYGYTF | NA | TRBV21-1 | NA | TRBJ1-2
TGCAGCGCCGGTGCGGGAGTCAGAAATGAGCAGTTCTTC | CSAGAGVRNEQFF | TRBD2 | TRBV29-1 | NA | TRBJ2-1
TGTGCCAGCAGGGCGGATCCGAATTATATCTACGAGCAGTACTTC | CASRADPNYIYEQYF | NA | TRBV4-2 | few | TRBJ2-7
TGTGCCAGCAGCCCGGGACAGGGTTCCTCGTTCGCCGAGACCCAGTACTTC | CASSPGQGSSFAETQYF | TRBD1 | TRBV7-9 | NA | TRBJ2-5
TGTGCCAGCAGATTAGCGGGAGGGGATGGCTACGAGCAGTACTTC | CASRLAGGDGYEQYF | TRBD2 | TRBV7-2 | NA | TRBJ2-7
TGTGCCAGCTCACCGGACAGTGCGAACACTGAAGCTTTCTTT | CASSPDSANTEAFF | NA | TRBV18 | few | TRBJ1-1
TGTGCCAGCAGCAAAGAGCTTCGGGTTAGGATTGGTAGCGAGTTCTACGAGCAGTACTTC | CASSKELRVRIGSEFYEQYF | NA | TRBV21-1 | many | TRBJ2-7